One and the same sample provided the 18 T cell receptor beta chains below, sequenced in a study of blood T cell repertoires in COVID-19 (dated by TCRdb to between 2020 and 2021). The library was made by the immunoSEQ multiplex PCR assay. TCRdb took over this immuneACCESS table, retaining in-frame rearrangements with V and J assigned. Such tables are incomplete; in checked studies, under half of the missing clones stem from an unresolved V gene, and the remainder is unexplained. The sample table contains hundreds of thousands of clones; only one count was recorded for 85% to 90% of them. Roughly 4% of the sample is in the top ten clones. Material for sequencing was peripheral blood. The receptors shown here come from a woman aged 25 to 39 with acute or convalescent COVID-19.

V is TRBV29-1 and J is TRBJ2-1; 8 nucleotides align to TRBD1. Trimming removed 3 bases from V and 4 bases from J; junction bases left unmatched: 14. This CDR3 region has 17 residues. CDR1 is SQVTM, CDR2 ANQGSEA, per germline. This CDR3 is CSVEKMRGTGGYNEQFF. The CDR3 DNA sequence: TGCAGCGTTGAGAAAATGCGAGGAACAGGGGGGTACAATGAGCAGTTCTTC.

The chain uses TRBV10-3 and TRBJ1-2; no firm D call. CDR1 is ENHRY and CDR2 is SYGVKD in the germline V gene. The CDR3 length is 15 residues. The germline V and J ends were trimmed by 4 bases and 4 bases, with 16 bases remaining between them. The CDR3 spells CAISGAGEKGYGYTF. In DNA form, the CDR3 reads TGTGCCATCAGTGGGGCGGGTGAAAAAGGCTATGGCTACACCTTC.

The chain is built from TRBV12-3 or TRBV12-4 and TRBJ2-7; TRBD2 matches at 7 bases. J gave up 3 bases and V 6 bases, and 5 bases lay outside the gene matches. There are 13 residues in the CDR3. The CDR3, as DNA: TGTGCCAGCAGCAAGCGGGAATACTACGAGCAGTACTTC. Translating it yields CASSKREYYEQYF.

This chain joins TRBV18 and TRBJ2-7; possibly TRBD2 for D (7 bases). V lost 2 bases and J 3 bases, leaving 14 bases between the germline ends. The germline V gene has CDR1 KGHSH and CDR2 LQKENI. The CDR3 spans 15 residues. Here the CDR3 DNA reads TGTGCCAGCTCACCATCCGGAGGGGGGGTCTACGAGCAGTACTTC. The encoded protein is CASSPSGGGVYEQYF. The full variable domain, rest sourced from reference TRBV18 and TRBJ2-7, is NAGVMQNPRHLVRRRGQEARLRCSPMKGHSHVYWYRQLPEEGLKFMVYLQKENIIDESGMPKERFSAEFPKEGPSILRIQQVVRGDSAAYFCASSPSGGGVYEQYFGPGTRLTVT.

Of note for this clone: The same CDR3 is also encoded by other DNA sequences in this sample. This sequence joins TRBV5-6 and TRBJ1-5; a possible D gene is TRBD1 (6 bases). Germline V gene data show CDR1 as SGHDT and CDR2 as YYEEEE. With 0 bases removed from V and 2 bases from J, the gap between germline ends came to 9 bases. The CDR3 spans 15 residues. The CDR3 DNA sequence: TGTGCCAGCAGCTTGGGGGGGCTCGGCAATCAGCCCCAGCATTTT. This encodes CASSLGGLGNQPQHF.

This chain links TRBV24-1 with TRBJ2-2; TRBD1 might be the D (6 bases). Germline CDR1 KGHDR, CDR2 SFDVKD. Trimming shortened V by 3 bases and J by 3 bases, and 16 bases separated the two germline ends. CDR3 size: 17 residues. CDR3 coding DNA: TGTGCCACCAGTGATCAGGGATGGGGGCGCGACACCGGGGAGCTGTTTTTT. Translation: CATSDQGWGRDTGELFF.

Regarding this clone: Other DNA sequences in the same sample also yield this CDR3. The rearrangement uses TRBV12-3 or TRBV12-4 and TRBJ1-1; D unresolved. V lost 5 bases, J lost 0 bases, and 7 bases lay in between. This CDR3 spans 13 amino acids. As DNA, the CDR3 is TGTGCCAGCAGTCCTCGGGTGAACACTGAAGCTTTCTTT. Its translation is CASSPRVNTEAFF.

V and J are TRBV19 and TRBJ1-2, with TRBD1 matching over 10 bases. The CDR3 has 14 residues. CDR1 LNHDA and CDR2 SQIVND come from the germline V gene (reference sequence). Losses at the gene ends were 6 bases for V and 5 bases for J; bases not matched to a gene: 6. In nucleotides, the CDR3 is TGTGCCAGTAGCCGGGACAGGGGATCGTATGGCTACACCTTC. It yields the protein CASSRDRGSYGYTF.

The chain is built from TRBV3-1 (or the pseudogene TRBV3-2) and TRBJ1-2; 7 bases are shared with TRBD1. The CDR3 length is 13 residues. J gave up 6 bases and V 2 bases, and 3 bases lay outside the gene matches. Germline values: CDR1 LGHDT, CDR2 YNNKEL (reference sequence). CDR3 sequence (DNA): TGTGCCAGCAGCCAACGGACAGGAAATGGCTACACCTTC. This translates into CASSQRTGNGYTF.

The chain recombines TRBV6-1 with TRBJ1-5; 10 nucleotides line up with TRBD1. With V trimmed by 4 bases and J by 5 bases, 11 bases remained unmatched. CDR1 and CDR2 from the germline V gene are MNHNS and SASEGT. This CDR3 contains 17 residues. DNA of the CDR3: TGTGCCAGCAGTGCACGAGTGGGACAGGGGATGGATCAGCCCCAGCATTTT. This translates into CASSARVGQGMDQPQHF.

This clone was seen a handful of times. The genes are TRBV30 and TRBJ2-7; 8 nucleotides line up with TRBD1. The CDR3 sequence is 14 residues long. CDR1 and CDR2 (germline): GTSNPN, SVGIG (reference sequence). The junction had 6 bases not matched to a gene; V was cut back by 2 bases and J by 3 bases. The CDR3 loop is CAWSIRTGIYEQYF. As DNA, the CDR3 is TGTGCCTGGAGTATCCGGACAGGGATCTACGAGCAGTACTTC. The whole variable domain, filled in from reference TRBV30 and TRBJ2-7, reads SQTIHQWPATLVQPVGSPLSLECTVEGTSNPNLYWYRQAAGRGLQLLFYSVGIGQISSEVPQNLSASRPQDRQFILSSKKLLLSDSGFYLCAWSIRTGIYEQYFGPGTRLTVT.

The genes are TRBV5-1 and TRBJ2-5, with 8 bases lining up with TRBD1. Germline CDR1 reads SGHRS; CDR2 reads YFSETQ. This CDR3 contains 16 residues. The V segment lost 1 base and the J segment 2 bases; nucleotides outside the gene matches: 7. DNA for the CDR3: TGCGCCAGCAGCTTGAGACCGGGACAGGTTCAAGAGACCCAGTACTTC. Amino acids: CASSLRPGQVQETQYF.

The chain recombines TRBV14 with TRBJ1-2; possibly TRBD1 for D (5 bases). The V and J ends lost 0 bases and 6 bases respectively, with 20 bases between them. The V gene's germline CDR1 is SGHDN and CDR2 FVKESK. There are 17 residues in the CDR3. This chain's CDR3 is CASSQDLSRGRQDGYTF. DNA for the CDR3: TGTGCCAGCAGCCAAGATTTATCACGGGGGAGGCAGGATGGCTACACCTTC.

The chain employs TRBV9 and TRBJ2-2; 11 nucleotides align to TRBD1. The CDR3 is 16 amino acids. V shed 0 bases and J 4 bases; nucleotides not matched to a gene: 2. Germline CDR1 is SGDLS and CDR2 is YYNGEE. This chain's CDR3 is CASSVDGQGATGELFF. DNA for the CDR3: TGTGCCAGCAGCGTAGACGGACAGGGGGCCACCGGGGAGCTGTTTTTT. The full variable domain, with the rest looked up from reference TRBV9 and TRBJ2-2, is DSGVTQTPKHLITATGQRVTLRCSPRSGDLSVYWYQQSLDQGLQFLIQYYNGEERAKGNILERFSAQQFPDLHSELNLSSLELGDSALYFCASSVDGQGATGELFFGEGSRLTVL.

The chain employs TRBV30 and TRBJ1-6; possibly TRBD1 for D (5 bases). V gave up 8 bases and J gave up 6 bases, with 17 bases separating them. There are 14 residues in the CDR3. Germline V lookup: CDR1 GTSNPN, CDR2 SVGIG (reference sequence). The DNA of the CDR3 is TGTGCCGGGTGGAGGGGTAATCCTAATTCACCCCTCCACTTT. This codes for CAGWRGNPNSPLHF.

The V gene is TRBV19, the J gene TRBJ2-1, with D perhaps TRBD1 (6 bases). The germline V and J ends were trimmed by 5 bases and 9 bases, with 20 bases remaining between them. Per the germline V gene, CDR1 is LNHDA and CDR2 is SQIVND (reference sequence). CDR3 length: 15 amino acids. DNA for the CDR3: TGTGCCAGTAGTTTAACTTCGACAGGTCTCAGTGAGCAGTTCTTC. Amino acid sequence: CASSLTSTGLSEQFF.

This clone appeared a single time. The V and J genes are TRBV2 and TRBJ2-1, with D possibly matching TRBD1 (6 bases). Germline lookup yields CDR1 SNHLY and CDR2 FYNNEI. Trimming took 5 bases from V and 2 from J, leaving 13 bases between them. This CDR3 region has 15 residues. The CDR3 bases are TGTGCCAGCAGTAAGACAGGAACTACCTACAATGAGCAGTTCTTC. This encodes CASSKTGTTYNEQFF.

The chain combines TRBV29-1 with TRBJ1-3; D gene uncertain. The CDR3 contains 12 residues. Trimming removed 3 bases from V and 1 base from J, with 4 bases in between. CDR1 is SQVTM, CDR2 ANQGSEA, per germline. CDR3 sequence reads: CSVDTSGNTIYF. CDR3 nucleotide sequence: TGCAGCGTTGACACTTCTGGAAACACCATATATTTT. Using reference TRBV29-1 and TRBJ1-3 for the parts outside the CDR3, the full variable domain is SAVISQKPSRDICQRGTSLTIQCQVDSQVTMMFWYRQQPGQSLTLIATANQGSEATYESGFVIDKFPISRPNLTFSTLTVSNMSPEDSSIYLCSVDTSGNTIYFGEGSWLTVV.